Below are 18 T cell receptor beta chains sequenced from a single sample in a study of shared clonotypes between healthy human individuals (dated by TCRdb to 2018 to 2020). Libraries were made using the immunoSEQ multiplex PCR assay. TCRdb took over this immuneACCESS table, retaining in-frame rearrangements with V and J assigned. Such tables are incomplete; in checked studies, under half of the missing clones stem from an unresolved V gene, and the remainder is unexplained. The sample table records about 110,000 clones; 68% of these occur just once. 24% of the sample is taken by the ten largest. The specimen sequenced was memory CD8+ T cells sorted from blood. In light of the paper, this sample's cell subset or site label describes: CD45RO+ cells pooled with CCR7-negative TemRA cells. These TCRs come from a woman in her twenties or thirties in good health.

J is TRBJ1-3 and V is TRBV4-1, with D possibly matching TRBD1 (5 bases). The CDR3 totals 18 residues. The V gene lost 3 bases and the J gene lost 4 bases, with 22 bases spanning the gap. Germline-derived CDR1 and CDR2 are MGHRA and YSYEKL. The CDR3 here is CASSHDGGVPRRGNTIYF. The CDR3 DNA is TGCGCCAGCAGCCATGACGGAGGGGTGCCTCGTCGAGGAAACACCATATATTTT.

This clone showed up just a few times. At the DNA level, this CDR3 is encoded by other sequences in the same sample as well. This rearrangement joins TRBV25-1 to TRBJ2-7; tentative D call: TRBD1 (5 bases). Trimming left V 2 bases short and J 4 bases short, with 9 bases between. The CDR3 has 13 residues. Germline lookup yields CDR1 MGHDK and CDR2 SYGVNS. CDR3 nucleotides: TGTGCCAGCAGTGAACAGGGTTCTTACGAGCAGTACTTC. Translating gives CASSEQGSYEQYF.

This chain links TRBV11-3 with TRBJ1-1; perhaps TRBD1 as D (6 bases). Trimming left V 5 bases short and J 6 bases short, with 10 bases between. Germline V gene sequence: CDR1 SGHNT, CDR2 YENEEA. This CDR3 is 12 amino acids long. The CDR3 DNA reads as TGTGCCAGCAGCCCTACAGGGTCTGAAGCTTTCTTT. This codes for CASSPTGSEAFF.

This chain joins TRBV6-1 and TRBJ2-7; no firm D call. The CDR3 extends over 15 amino acids. Per germline, CDR1 MNHNS and CDR2 SASEGT. Trimming pared 1 base from V and 0 bases from J, leaving 10 bases between. The CDR3 reads CASSEVSGSSYEQYF. CDR3 DNA: TGTGCCAGCAGTGAAGTTTCAGGCAGCTCCTACGAGCAGTACTTC.

CDR3 coding DNA: TGCGGGGGGGCCCAGTCCTACGAGCAGTACTTC. Translated: CGGAQSYEQYF. This rearrangement joins TRBV20-1 to TRBJ2-7, with D perhaps TRBD2 (7 bases). This CDR3 region has 11 residues. Germline CDR1 DFQATT, CDR2 SNEGSKA (reference sequence).

The chain links TRBV19 to TRBJ2-2; no clear D gene. This CDR3 has 12 amino acids. With 9 bases removed from V and 7 bases from J, the gap between germline ends came to 12 bases. Germline lookup yields CDR1 LNHDA and CDR2 SQIVND (reference sequence). This CDR3 reads CASLDTVGELFF. DNA of the CDR3: TGTGCCAGCCTCGATACCGTCGGGGAGCTGTTTTTT. Variable domain in full (rest from reference TRBV19 and TRBJ2-2): DGGITQSPKYLFRKEGQNVTLSCEQNLNHDAMYWYRQDPGQGLRLIYYSQIVNDFQKGDIAEGYSVSREKKESFPLTVTSAQKNPTAFYLCASLDTVGELFFGEGSRLTVL.

The J gene is TRBJ2-3, the V gene TRBV2, with D hard to call. In germline, CDR1 is SNHLY, CDR2 FYNNEI. CDR3 size: 14 residues. Trimming took off 4 bases at V and 0 bases at J, with 8 bases between the two ends. The CDR3 DNA reads as TGTGCCAGCAGTGCAGCGCCTAGCACAGATACGCAGTATTTT. Translated, it gives CASSAAPSTDTQYF.

This chain uses TRBV9 with TRBJ2-7; D is undetermined. Trimming stripped 0 bases from V and 2 bases from J, with 9 bases between. Germline-derived CDR1 and CDR2 are SGDLS and YYNGEE. This CDR3 has 14 amino acids. CDR3 nucleotides: TGTGCCAGCAGCGTAGGAGTCAGCCCCTACGAGCAGTACTTC. It codes for CASSVGVSPYEQYF. The full variable domain, with the rest looked up from reference TRBV9 and TRBJ2-7, is DSGVTQTPKHLITATGQRVTLRCSPRSGDLSVYWYQQSLDQGLQFLIQYYNGEERAKGNILERFSAQQFPDLHSELNLSSLELGDSALYFCASSVGVSPYEQYFGPGTRLTVT.

The sample holds a few counts of this clone. Different DNA sequences within this sample yield the same CDR3. This chain connects TRBV27 to TRBJ2-1, with D possibly being TRBD1 (5 bases). CDR3 size: 14 residues. The germline CDR1 and CDR2 sequences are MNHEY and SMNVEV (reference sequence). V was trimmed by 3 bases and J by 6 bases, leaving 12 bases between them. The CDR3 DNA reads as TGTGCCAGCAGTTTGGGGCTCCCCCCCAATGAGCAGTTCTTC. Translating gives CASSLGLPPNEQFF.

The V gene is TRBV4-1, the J gene TRBJ2-5; 12 bases agree with TRBD2. In germline, CDR1 is MGHRA, CDR2 YSYEKL. The CDR3 has 15 amino acids. V shed 7 bases and J 4 bases; nucleotides not matched to a gene: 7. CDR3 nucleotides: TGCGCCAGCAAAGGACTAGCGGGATATGGAGAGACCCAGTACTTC. Its translation is CASKGLAGYGETQYF.

Here the CDR3 reads CASSLGQGRRDYEQYF. The CDR3 nucleotides read TGTGCCAGCAGCTTGGGACAGGGAAGAAGGGACTACGAGCAGTACTTC. This chain connects TRBV5-6 to TRBJ2-5; 7 positions agree with TRBD1. The tail of the sequence fits TRBJ2-7 better, so the J call may be wrong. CDR1 is SGHDT and CDR2 is YYEEEE in the germline V gene. The CDR3 contains 16 residues.

The chain carries TRBV7-9 and TRBJ2-5; D remains ambiguous. The ends were cut back, 5 bases at V and 7 bases at J, with 20 bases in the middle. Germline V CDR1 and CDR2: SEHNR, FQNEAQ (reference sequence). This CDR3 has 15 amino acids. The CDR3 DNA reads TGTGCCAGCAGCCCCCCACTCCGAGTTGGTGTGACCCAGTACTTC. It codes for CASSPPLRVGVTQYF.

This clone was detected many times. V and J are TRBV29-1 and TRBJ1-2; D unresolved. Germline V CDR1 and CDR2: SQVTM, ANQGSEA. The V end was cut by 2 bases, the J end by 4 bases, with 20 bases between. The CDR3 contains 16 residues. The CDR3: CSVETLPPRTVYGYTF. CDR3 nucleotides: TGCAGCGTTGAAACCCTCCCACCCAGAACCGTCTATGGCTACACCTTC. Full variable domain (rest looked up from reference TRBV29-1 and TRBJ1-2): SAVISQKPSRDICQRGTSLTIQCQVDSQVTMMFWYRQQPGQSLTLIATANQGSEATYESGFVIDKFPISRPNLTFSTLTVSNMSPEDSSIYLCSVETLPPRTVYGYTFGSGTRLTVV.

This clone appeared once. The chain has TRBV10-3 and TRBJ2-7; D might be TRBD1 or TRBD2, each matching 5 bases. Trimming pared 2 bases from V and 2 bases from J, leaving 16 bases between. Looked up from germline, CDR1 is ENHRY and CDR2 is SYGVKD. The CDR3 sequence is 16 residues long. The CDR3 coding sequence is TGTGCCATCAGTGAGAAACGGGACGAGTCAACCTACGAGCAGTACTTC. Residues: CAISEKRDESTYEQYF.

This clone was seen many times. The chain is built from TRBV6-6 and TRBJ2-1; 9 bases match TRBD1. With V trimmed by 8 bases and J by 4 bases, 6 bases remained unmatched. The CDR3 is 14 amino acids. Per germline, CDR1 MNHNY and CDR2 SVGAGI (reference sequence). The CDR3: CASGGTGTYNEQFF. For the CDR3, the DNA is TGTGCCAGCGGGGGGACAGGGACTTACAATGAGCAGTTCTTC.

This sequence joins TRBV5-3 and TRBJ2-7, with unresolved D. TRBV5-3 is known as an ORF, though its function is uncertain. The germline V and J ends were trimmed by 0 bases and 3 bases, with 13 bases remaining between them. The CDR3 is made up of 15 amino acids. The CDR3 reads CARSLAPRSLYEQYF. CDR3 DNA sequence: TGTGCCAGAAGCTTGGCCCCGCGGAGCCTCTACGAGCAGTACTTC.

V gene TRBV5-1 combines with J gene TRBJ2-3; a weak D match, TRBD2 (5 bases). This CDR3 is built from 15 residues. The V gene lost 4 bases and the J gene lost 4 bases, with 16 bases spanning the gap. CDR1 and CDR2 from the germline V gene are SGHRS and YFSETQ. DNA for the CDR3: TGCGCCAGCAGCCTGCCCGCACTAGTTCCAGATACGCAGTATTTT. It specifies CASSLPALVPDTQYF.

CDR3 sequence: CASTNLGVGTSGINTDTQYF. For the CDR3, the DNA is TGTGCCAGCACCAACCTGGGCGTCGGGACTAGCGGGATAAACACAGATACGCAGTATTTT. The V call is TRBV27, the J call TRBJ2-3; 13 bases line up with TRBD2. Trimming at V came to 7 bases and at J to 2 bases, leaving 18 bases not matched to a gene. The CDR3 runs 20 residues. CDR1 is MNHEY and CDR2 is SMNVEV in the germline V gene (reference sequence).